What follows describes a single TCR beta chain. This sample was taken from a study of technical replicates of blood from several donors. TCRdb keeps only in-frame clones here, not all; method: immunoSEQ multiplex PCR. The sample lists 60,000 to 85,000 clones, roughly 94% occurring once. Trimming cost V 0 bases and J 6 bases, with 14 bases left between them. Per germline, CDR1 GTSNPN and CDR2 SVGIG (reference sequence). This CDR3 is 14 amino acids long. Sequencing was carried out using T cells isolated from PBMCs. The genes are TRBV30 and TRBJ1-2; D possibly corresponds to TRBD1 (5 bases). The receptor's source is a human donor in good health. The chain's CDR3 is CAWSVRQGRDGYTF. As DNA, the CDR3 is TGTGCCTGGAGTGTACGGCAGGGCCGGGATGGCTACACCTTC.